The entry below describes one TCR beta chain. The data originate from a study of human T cells and chemical hapten exposure. Study in general: Skin on the upper inner arm, 2 cm by 2 cm in size, was sensitized with 2% DPC.

Indicated time point: patch test 3, about 24 weeks after DPC sensitization. The treatment was: therapeutic diphenylcyclopropenone sensitization with weekly scalp DPC. Total RNA was isolated from whole blood that had not been fractionated. Germline CDR1 MNHEY, CDR2 SMNVEV (reference sequence). The length of the CDR3 is 14 residues. V was pared by 8 bases and J by 5 bases, with 18 bases between. Authors' methods: Sample TCR counts, which ranged from roughly 23,224 to 750,000, had a median of about 100,000. MiXCR, run by TCRdb on the RACE reads, gives a single entry per CDR3 protein. It is TCRdb's table, rather than the study itself, that gives the V and J calls and clone size. The sample has approximately 110,000 distinct CDR3 sequences; 30% to 35% are singletons.

The receptor comes from a man aged 35 to 55 with alopecia areata. Some clones in this sample may be carry-over from other donors' samples. The sequences come from whole blood, collected in connection with sensitization to the hapten diphenylcyclopropenone (DPC). The V gene is TRBV27, the J gene TRBJ2-5, with a possible D match to TRBD1 (6 bases). The DNA for the CDR3 is TGTGCCAGCGCGTGGTTGGGGGCCGGGGAGACCCAGTACTTC. This gives the protein CASAWLGAGETQYF.